These T cell receptor beta chains were read from a single sample in a study of T and B cells in COVID-19 patients. TCRdb itself ran the multiplex PCR reads through MiXCR, one entry per CDR3 protein. The data show approximately 6,700 distinct CDR3 sequences, 31% seen once. Sequenced material: blood. These receptors came from a human donor with active COVID-19. Each CDR3 is given with its conserved first and last residue. D genes are given only for firm matches. Where a row states a size, it is once, few, many or the class of an expanded clone; other rows omit it.

DNA,CDR3,V,J,D,size
TGTGCCAGCAGCTTAGGCCTAGCGGGGGGGCCTGCAGATACGCAGTATTTT,CASSLGLAGGPADTQYF,TRBV13,TRBJ2-3,TRBD2,-
TGTGCCATCAGTGAGTCGTGGGGGGGGGTTACAGATACGCAGTATTTT,CAISESWGGVTDTQYF,TRBV10-3,TRBJ2-3,TRBD2,-
TGTGCCAGCAGCTTATGGGGGGACTCCTACGAGCAGTACTTC,CASSLWGDSYEQYF,TRBV11-2,TRBJ2-7,-,-
TGTGCCAGTAGTATAAGGGCAGCAGCTGAAGCTTTCTTT,CASSIRAAAEAFF,TRBV19,TRBJ1-1,-,medium-sized
TGCGCCAGCAGCGACCTTGGGCTGGCGGGTTGGCCCGAGTCGTCCCTCCACTTT,CASSDLGLAGWPESSLHF,TRBV5-5,TRBJ1-6,-,-
TGTGCCAGCAGTAATATACCGGACAGGGGGCAAGATGAGCAGTTCTTC,CASSNIPDRGQDEQFF,TRBV6-2/TRBV6-3,TRBJ2-1,TRBD1,medium-sized
TGTGCCAGCAGCTTGTGGGCGGGAGGCTACAATGAGCAGTTCTTC,CASSLWAGGYNEQFF,TRBV7-9,TRBJ2-1,TRBD2,-
TGTGCCAGCAGCTTTAATAGCGCTCGGACTAGCGGGAATGAGCAGTTCTTC,CASSFNSARTSGNEQFF,TRBV7-2,TRBJ2-1,TRBD2,-
TGTGCCAGCTCTAACGGGGAGTCAATCGGGGAGCTGTTTTTT,CASSNGESIGELFF,TRBV27,TRBJ2-2,-,medium-sized
TGTGCCAGTAGTACGAATAAGATCAAACAGGCTTCTCGACGTTTTGGCTACACCTTC,CASSTNKIKQASRRFGYTF,TRBV19,TRBJ1-2,-,few
TGTGCCAGCAGGCCTAAGACTAGCGGCACAGATACGCAGTATTTT,CASRPKTSGTDTQYF,TRBV6-2/TRBV6-3,TRBJ2-3,TRBD2,few
TGTGCCAGCGGAGAGGGTGGTTCTCAAGAGACCCAGTACTTC,CASGEGGSQETQYF,TRBV5-4,TRBJ2-5,-,medium-sized
TGTGCCAGCAGTGACTCGCCTAGCGGCCTAGGCACAGATACGCAGTATTTT,CASSDSPSGLGTDTQYF,TRBV6-4,TRBJ2-3,TRBD2,few
TGTGCCAGTAGCGTACCACAGACTCCCTATGGCTACACCTTC,CASSVPQTPYGYTF,TRBV19,TRBJ1-2,-,medium-sized
TGTGCCAGCAGTTACAGGAGCGGGCACAATGAGCAGTTCTTC,CASSYRSGHNEQFF,TRBV6-5,TRBJ2-1,-,medium-sized
TGTGCCAGCAGCGTACAAGAGACCCAGTACTTC,CASSVQETQYF,TRBV7-2,TRBJ2-5,-,-
TGTGCCAGCTCACCACCGTCCGGACTAGCGGATACCGGGGAGCTGTTTTTT,CASSPPSGLADTGELFF,TRBV18,TRBJ2-2,TRBD2,medium-sized
TGTGCCAGCAGCTCCCTAGCGGACACAGATACGCAGTATTTT,CASSSLADTDTQYF,TRBV6-5,TRBJ2-3,TRBD2,medium-sized
TGTGCCAGCAGCTTACCAGGGGCCTACAATGAGCAGTTCTTC,CASSLPGAYNEQFF,TRBV7-9,TRBJ2-1,-,-
TGTGCCAGCAGTTTAAAACAGGATTCACCCCTCCACTTT,CASSLKQDSPLHF,TRBV12-3/TRBV12-4,TRBJ1-6,-,-
TGTGCCAGCACCCCGGACAGGAGGAACACCGGGGAGCTGTTTTTT,CASTPDRRNTGELFF,TRBV2,TRBJ2-2,TRBD1,-
TGTGCCAGCAGCCCGGGCGGAACATCGTATGGCTACACCTTC,CASSPGGTSYGYTF,TRBV6-4,TRBJ1-2,-,-
TGCAGTGCTAGAGATTCCCTGACAAGGGGCGAAGAGACCCAGTACTTC,CSARDSLTRGEETQYF,TRBV20-1,TRBJ2-5,-,-
TGTGCCAGTAGTATAGGTGGCACGGACAGAACTATGGCGGTGAGGTGGTATGGCTACACCTTC,CASSIGGTDRTMAVRWYGYTF,TRBV19,TRBJ1-2,-,-
TGTGCCAGCAGCCAAGTTACTAGCGGGGGGTCTACCGGGGAGCTGTTTTTT,CASSQVTSGGSTGELFF,TRBV11-2,TRBJ2-2,TRBD2,-
TGCAGTGCTTCATCAGCGGGGGCCCGATACAATGAGCAGTTCTTC,CSASSAGARYNEQFF,TRBV20-1,TRBJ2-1,TRBD2,-
TGTGCCAGTACCCTAGGACAGGGTAATCAGCCCCAGCATTTT,CASTLGQGNQPQHF,TRBV19,TRBJ1-5,TRBD1,few
TGCGCCAGCAGCTTGGGACAGGGGAAAGGTGAAAAACTGTTTTTT,CASSLGQGKGEKLFF,TRBV5-1,TRBJ1-4,TRBD1,-
TGCAGCGTTATGGGACAGTATACTCAGGGCTACACCTTC,CSVMGQYTQGYTF,TRBV29-1,TRBJ1-2,TRBD1,medium-sized
TGTGCCAGCAGATCTAGACAGCGGAACACTGAAGCTTTCTTT,CASRSRQRNTEAFF,TRBV6-5,TRBJ1-1,-,few
TGTGCCAGCTCACCAGGGTTTGAGAATGAGCAGTTCTTC,CASSPGFENEQFF,TRBV18,TRBJ2-1,-,medium-sized
TGTGCCAGCAGCTTAGCTTTCGGAGGGACGTACCAAGAGACCCAGTACTTC,CASSLAFGGTYQETQYF,TRBV7-9,TRBJ2-5,-,-
TGTGCCAGCAGCTTAGCCCTAAGCTCCTCTGGAAACACCATATATTTT,CASSLALSSSGNTIYF,TRBV7-6,TRBJ1-3,-,-
TGTGCCAGCAGTTTCTTGATGGGGGCCTATGGCTACACCTTC,CASSFLMGAYGYTF,TRBV12-3/TRBV12-4,TRBJ1-2,-,-
TGTGCCAGCAGCTTAGGAGGGGACAGGGAGAACACTGAAGCTTTCTTT,CASSLGGDRENTEAFF,TRBV11-1,TRBJ1-1,TRBD1,few
TGTGCCAGCAGTTTAAGGCAGGGGTTGAACGATGAGCAGTTCTTC,CASSLRQGLNDEQFF,TRBV27,TRBJ2-1,-,medium-sized
TGTGCCAGCAGTTTATACACTGAAGCTTTCTTT,CASSLYTEAFF,TRBV12-3/TRBV12-4,TRBJ1-1,-,-
TGTGCCAGCAGCTCCTGGGAGCTGAGCGGGGGGCGGCTAGATACGCAGTATTTT,CASSSWELSGGRLDTQYF,TRBV13,TRBJ2-3,TRBD2,once
TGTGCCAGCTCACCGACGCGGGGTCTCACAGATACGCAGTATTTT,CASSPTRGLTDTQYF,TRBV18,TRBJ2-3,-,few